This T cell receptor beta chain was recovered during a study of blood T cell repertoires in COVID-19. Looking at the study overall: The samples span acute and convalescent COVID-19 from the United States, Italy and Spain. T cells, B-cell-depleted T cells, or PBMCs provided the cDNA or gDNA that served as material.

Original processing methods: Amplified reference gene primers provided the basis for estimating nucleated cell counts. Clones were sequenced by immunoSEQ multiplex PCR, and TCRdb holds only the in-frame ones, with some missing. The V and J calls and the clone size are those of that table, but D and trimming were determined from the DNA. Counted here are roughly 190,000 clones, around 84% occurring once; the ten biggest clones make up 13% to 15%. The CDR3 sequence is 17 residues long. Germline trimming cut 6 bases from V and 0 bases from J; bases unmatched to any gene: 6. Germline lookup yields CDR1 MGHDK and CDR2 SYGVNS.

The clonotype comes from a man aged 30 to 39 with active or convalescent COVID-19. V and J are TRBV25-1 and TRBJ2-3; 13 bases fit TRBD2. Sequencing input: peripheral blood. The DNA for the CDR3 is TGTGCCAGCAGGAGGACTAGCGGGAGCTGGAGCACAGATACGCAGTATTTT. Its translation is CASRRTSGSWSTDTQYF.